What follows describes a single T cell receptor beta chain. The antigen remains undetermined. These data are taken from a study of T cell responses to AZD1222 COVID-19 vaccine. The table came from immunoSEQ multiplex PCR; TCRdb's copy has only in-frame clones and leaves some out. This sample has just over 80,000 clones; just under 90% occur once, and the top ten carry approximately 5.4%. The study's findings and limits: Seropositive AZD1222 recipients at baseline numbered only six or seven. Most donors were white British, females outnumbered males, and clonal diversity was possibly underestimated. Nearly half of the spike-specific TCRs reportedly recognize variant regions that carry no mutations. Repertoires in all cases were sampled only once the peak T cell response had passed.

The sequence derives from an adult in good health. The source material was peripheral blood, sampled on day 0 of AZD1222 vaccination.

Written as DNA, the CDR3 is TGTGCCAGCAGTGAAGCTACAGGGTATTCACCCCTCCACTTT. Amino acids: CASSEATGYSPLHF. V is TRBV6-1 and J is TRBJ1-6; maybe TRBD1 (6 bases). Germline CDR1 and CDR2: MNHNS and SASEGT. CDR3 length: 14 residues. The V gene lost 0 bases and the J gene lost 8 bases, with 8 bases spanning the gap.